This is a list of T cell receptor beta chains from one sample in a study of neurological immune-mediated disorders. One entry per CDR3 protein, called by TCRdb with MiXCR from the 5' RACE reads. Here the sample spans tens of thousands of distinct CDR3 sequences, around 3.1% being singletons. Sequenced input: PBMCs. These receptor sequences come from a woman aged 60-75 years with multiple sclerosis. Both conserved end residues are part of each CDR3. The D gene is left open where the match is weak. Size is omitted from some rows. Given values are once, few, many or a class for expanded clones.

cdr3_nt | cdr3_aa | clone_size | j_call | d_call | v_call
TGCAGTGCTAGAGATCTAGGCGATGGCCGAGGCCGGGAGCTGTTTTTT | CSARDLGDGRGRELFF | many | TRBJ2-2 | NA | TRBV20-1
TGCAGTGCTAGAGCCCAGGGGGCGGACTATGGCTACACCTTC | CSARAQGADYGYTF | medium-sized | TRBJ1-2 | TRBD1 | TRBV20-1
TGTGCCAGCAGTTACTCCCAAACCGGGACTAGCGGGGGGCTGCAGTACTTC | CASSYSQTGTSGGLQYF | many | TRBJ2-7 | TRBD2 | TRBV6-5
TGCAGCGTTGAAGGGCAGGGCGTCGGCGAGCAGTACTTC | CSVEGQGVGEQYF | many | TRBJ2-7 | NA | TRBV29-1
TGTGCCAGCAGTTCCCCGACAGGACCTAACTATGGCTACACCTTC | CASSSPTGPNYGYTF | many | TRBJ1-2 | NA | TRBV6-5
TGCAGTGCTAGAGAGCCCCTGACAGGGGGCTACGAGCAGTACTTC | CSAREPLTGGYEQYF | few | TRBJ2-7 | TRBD1 | TRBV20-1
TGTGCCAGCAGCTTTATAGGTGAAAAACTGTTTTTT | CASSFIGEKLFF | many | TRBJ1-4 | NA | TRBV5-5
TGTGCCAGCAGCTTAGCGCCGGGACTAGGGGGCAATGAGCAGTTCTTC | CASSLAPGLGGNEQFF | many | TRBJ2-1 | TRBD2 | TRBV7-8
TGTGCCAGCAGCTTGGTAGCGACAAACACCGGGGAGCTGTTTTTT | CASSLVATNTGELFF | many | TRBJ2-2 | NA | TRBV7-9
TGTGCCAGCAGCTCCCCGGCGGGACGGTCGCTCACAGATACGCAGTATTTT | CASSSPAGRSLTDTQYF | many | TRBJ2-3 | NA | TRBV11-2
TGTGCCAGCAGCTTAAGGGTTGATAGGAACACTGAAGCTTTCTTT | CASSLRVDRNTEAFF | many | TRBJ1-1 | NA | TRBV7-6
TGTGCCTGGAAGGGCTCCTACGAGCAGTACTTC | CAWKGSYEQYF | many | TRBJ2-7 | NA | TRBV30
TGTGCCAGCAGTTACGAGCGATTAGCCAAAAACATTCAGTACTTC | CASSYERLAKNIQYF | many | TRBJ2-4 | NA | TRBV6-2/TRBV6-3
TGTGCCAGCAGCTTACGGACCCCGCTGCAAGAGACCCAGTACTTC | CASSLRTPLQETQYF | many | TRBJ2-5 | NA | TRBV11-1
TGTGCCACCCGGGGGTCTGAAGCTTTCTTT | CATRGSEAFF | many | TRBJ1-1 | NA | TRBV12-3/TRBV12-4
TGTGCCAGCAGTAAAGACAGCCAGGCCACCGGGGAGCTGTTTTTT | CASSKDSQATGELFF | many | TRBJ2-2 | NA | TRBV6-5
TGCAGTGCTCCATTCCCACCCCGGGAGCTGTTTTTT | CSAPFPPRELFF | many | TRBJ2-2 | NA | TRBV20-1
TGCGCCAGCAGCTTGGCCTCCGGTAGAGGGGCCCGGAATACGCAGTATTTT | CASSLASGRGARNTQYF | many | TRBJ2-3 | NA | TRBV5-1
TGTGCCAGCAGCTTGGCAAGGGTCTCTGAAGCTTTCTTT | CASSLARVSEAFF | many | TRBJ1-1 | NA | TRBV5-6
TGTGCCAGCGGGGGGGGGGCCTATGGCTACACCTTC | CASGGGAYGYTF | many | TRBJ1-2 | NA | TRBV6-5
TGCGCCAGCAGAGTGGGGATCACAGATACGCAGTATTTT | CASRVGITDTQYF | many | TRBJ2-3 | NA | TRBV5-1
TGTGCCAGCAGTTTAAGGCTAGCGGGGCTTCGGTACCAAGAGACCCAGTACTTC | CASSLRLAGLRYQETQYF | many | TRBJ2-5 | TRBD2 | TRBV28
TGTGCCAGCAGAGTGAGCGGGGGGGCCGGGGAGACCCAGTACTTC | CASRVSGGAGETQYF | many | TRBJ2-5 | TRBD2 | TRBV7-8
TGTGCCAGCAGTTTATTAGGACAGGCCTATGGCTACACCTTC | CASSLLGQAYGYTF | many | TRBJ1-2 | TRBD1 | TRBV27
TGTGCCAGCAGCCGAGGACAGAACACTGAAGCTTTCTTT | CASSRGQNTEAFF | many | TRBJ1-1 | NA | TRBV7-6
TGTGCCAGCAGTTTATTATATTCCGAGCAGTACTTC | CASSLLYSEQYF | NA | TRBJ2-7 | NA | TRBV28
TGTGCCAGCAGTTACTCGAGTTCTAGCGGGGGACGCACCGGGGAGCTGTTTTTT | CASSYSSSSGGRTGELFF | many | TRBJ2-2 | TRBD2 | TRBV6-6
TGCGCCAGCAGTTATTCCGGGACCAAAGAGCAGTACTTC | CASSYSGTKEQYF | many | TRBJ2-7 | NA | TRBV5-1
TGTGCCAGCAGTCCGGACAGGGGGCGGTCACCCCTCCACTTT | CASSPDRGRSPLHF | many | TRBJ1-6 | TRBD1 | TRBV25-1
TGCAGTGCTAGAGATCTCGCGGGGGGAATATACAATGAGCAGTTCTTC | CSARDLAGGIYNEQFF | many | TRBJ2-1 | TRBD2 | TRBV20-1
TGTGCCAGCAGCTTAGGCGGAGGGATGGAGCCCCAGCATTTT | CASSLGGGMEPQHF | many | TRBJ1-5 | NA | TRBV7-9
TGCGCCAGCAGCCTAGATGGGGCCTCAGCTAACTATGGCTACACCTTC | CASSLDGASANYGYTF | many | TRBJ1-2 | NA | TRBV5-1
TGCGCCAGCAGCCAAGATGGTACAGGGCATCAGCCCCAGCATTTT | CASSQDGTGHQPQHF | many | TRBJ1-5 | NA | TRBV4-1
TGCAGTGCTATCCGACAGGGACAGAGCTATGGCTACACCTTC | CSAIRQGQSYGYTF | many | TRBJ1-2 | TRBD1 | TRBV20-1
TGTGCCAGCAGCTTGAGTAGAGGTGAGCAGTTCTTC | CASSLSRGEQFF | medium-sized | TRBJ2-1 | NA | TRBV5-4
TGCGCCAGCAGCACCCACTGGTCGGGGAAACAAGAGACCCAGTACTTC | CASSTHWSGKQETQYF | many | TRBJ2-5 | NA | TRBV5-1
TGTGCCAGCAGCTTTAGGGGACTGAATTCAACCCTCAACTTT | CASSFRGLNSTLNF | NA | TRBJ1-6 | NA | TRBV11-1
TGTGCCAGCAGCTCCGAAACGGTACGACCGTATGGCTACACCTTC | CASSSETVRPYGYTF | many | TRBJ1-2 | NA | TRBV7-2
TGCGCCAGCAGCCCGGACAGGGTAGGAGAGACCCAGTACTTC | CASSPDRVGETQYF | many | TRBJ2-5 | TRBD1 | TRBV5-1
TGTGCCAGCAGTGATCAAGGGACAGGCTCCTACAATGAGCAGTTCTTC | CASSDQGTGSYNEQFF | many | TRBJ2-1 | TRBD1 | TRBV25-1
TGCAGTCCCCCGGGGTTAAGCACAGATACGCAGTATTTT | CSPPGLSTDTQYF | many | TRBJ2-3 | NA | TRBV20-1
TGTGCCAGCTCACCACCGACAGGGTTCACTGAAGCTTTCTTT | CASSPPTGFTEAFF | many | TRBJ1-1 | TRBD1 | TRBV18
TGCAGCGTTGAGTTCAGGGGAGGAGAGACCCAGTACTTC | CSVEFRGGETQYF | many | TRBJ2-5 | NA | TRBV29-1
TGTGCCAGCAGTTTCGATCTCTACGAGCAGTACTTC | CASSFDLYEQYF | many | TRBJ2-7 | NA | TRBV12-3/TRBV12-4
TGTGCCAGCAGCCCAAAAGGGACACCCTTACAAGAGACCCAGTACTTC | CASSPKGTPLQETQYF | NA | TRBJ2-5 | NA | TRBV7-9
TGCAGCGTTGAGTCGGCCATGGGAGAGACCCAGTACTTC | CSVESAMGETQYF | many | TRBJ2-5 | NA | TRBV29-1
TGTGCCAGCAGCCCGCCGCCCCTGGGCGGGGAGCTGTTTTTT | CASSPPPLGGELFF | many | TRBJ2-2 | NA | TRBV7-9
TGTGCCAGCAAAGGTAGCGGGGAGAACTACGAGCAGTACTTC | CASKGSGENYEQYF | many | TRBJ2-7 | TRBD2 | TRBV28
TGTGCCAGCAGCTTAGGGCAGGGCATCGGAGAGCTGTTTTTT | CASSLGQGIGELFF | many | TRBJ2-2 | NA | TRBV7-9
TGTGCCAGCAGCCGACAGTCCGGGGAGCTGTTTTTT | CASSRQSGELFF | many | TRBJ2-2 | NA | TRBV3-1
TGCGCCAGCAGCTTGCCGGAATCTGGAAACACCATATATTTT | CASSLPESGNTIYF | many | TRBJ1-3 | NA | TRBV5-1
TGTGCCAGCAGTTACGACAGGGGGAGGGCTGAAGCTTTCTTT | CASSYDRGRAEAFF | many | TRBJ1-1 | TRBD1 | TRBV6-5